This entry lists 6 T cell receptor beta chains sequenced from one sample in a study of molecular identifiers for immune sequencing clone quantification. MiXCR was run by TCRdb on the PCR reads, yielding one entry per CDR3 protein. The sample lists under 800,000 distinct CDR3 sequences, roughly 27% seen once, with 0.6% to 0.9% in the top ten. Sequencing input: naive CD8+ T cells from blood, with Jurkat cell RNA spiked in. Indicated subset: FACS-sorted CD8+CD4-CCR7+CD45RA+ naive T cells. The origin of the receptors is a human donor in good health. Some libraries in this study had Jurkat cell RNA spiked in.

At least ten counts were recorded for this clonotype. For the CDR3, the DNA is TGCAGCGTTTACAGGGAGGACACCGGGGAGCTGTTTTTT. This encodes CSVYREDTGELFF. The chain is built from TRBV29-1 and TRBJ2-2, with D perhaps assigned TRBD1 or TRBD2 (6 bases each). Between the trimmed V and J ends, which lost 5 bases and 3 bases, there was a span of 10 bases. The CDR3 is 13 residues long. Per germline, CDR1 SQVTM and CDR2 ANQGSEA.

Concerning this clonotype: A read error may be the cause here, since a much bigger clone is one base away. The CDR3 nucleotides are TGTGCCAGCAGTGACGAGGAGGGGACAAATACGCAGTATTTT. It is translated as CASSDEEGTNTQYF. V is TRBV6-2 or TRBV6-3 and J is TRBJ2-3, with D perhaps given as TRBD1 or TRBD2 (6 bases each). The V and J ends lost 5 bases and 7 bases respectively, with 16 bases between them. CDR3 size: 14 residues. The germline CDR1 and CDR2 sequences are MNHEY and SVGEGT.

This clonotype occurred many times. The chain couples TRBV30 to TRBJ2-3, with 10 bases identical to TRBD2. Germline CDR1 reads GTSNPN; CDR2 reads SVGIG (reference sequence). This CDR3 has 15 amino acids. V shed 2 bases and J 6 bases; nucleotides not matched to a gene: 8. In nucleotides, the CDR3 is TGTGCCTGGAGTCGAACAGCGGGGGGGCTGGATACGCAGTATTTT. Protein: CAWSRTAGGLDTQYF. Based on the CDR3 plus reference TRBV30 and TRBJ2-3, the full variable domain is SQTIHQWPATLVQPVGSPLSLECTVEGTSNPNLYWYRQAAGRGLQLLFYSVGIGQISSEVPQNLSASRPQDRQFILSSKKLLLSDSGFYLCAWSRTAGGLDTQYFGPGTRLTVL.

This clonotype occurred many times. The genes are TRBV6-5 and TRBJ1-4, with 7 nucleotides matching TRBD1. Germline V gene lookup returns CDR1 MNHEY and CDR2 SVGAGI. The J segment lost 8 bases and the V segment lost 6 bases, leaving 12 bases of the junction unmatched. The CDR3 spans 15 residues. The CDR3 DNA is TGTGCCAGCAGCCAGACTACAGGGGTTCGGGAAAAACTGTTTTTT. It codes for CASSQTTGVREKLFF.

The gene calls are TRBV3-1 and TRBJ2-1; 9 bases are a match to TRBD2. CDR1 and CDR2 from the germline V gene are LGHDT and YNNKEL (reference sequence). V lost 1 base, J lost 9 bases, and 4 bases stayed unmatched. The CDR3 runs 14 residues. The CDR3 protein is CASSQGGGAPEQFF. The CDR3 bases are TGTGCCAGCAGCCAAGGCGGGGGGGCGCCTGAGCAGTTCTTC.

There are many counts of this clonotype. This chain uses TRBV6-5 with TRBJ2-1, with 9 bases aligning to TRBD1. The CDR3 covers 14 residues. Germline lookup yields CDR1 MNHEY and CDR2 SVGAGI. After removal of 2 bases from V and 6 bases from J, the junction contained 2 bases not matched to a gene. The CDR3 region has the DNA TGTGCCAGCAGTTACGTGGGACAGGGCAATGAGCAGTTCTTC. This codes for CASSYVGQGNEQFF.